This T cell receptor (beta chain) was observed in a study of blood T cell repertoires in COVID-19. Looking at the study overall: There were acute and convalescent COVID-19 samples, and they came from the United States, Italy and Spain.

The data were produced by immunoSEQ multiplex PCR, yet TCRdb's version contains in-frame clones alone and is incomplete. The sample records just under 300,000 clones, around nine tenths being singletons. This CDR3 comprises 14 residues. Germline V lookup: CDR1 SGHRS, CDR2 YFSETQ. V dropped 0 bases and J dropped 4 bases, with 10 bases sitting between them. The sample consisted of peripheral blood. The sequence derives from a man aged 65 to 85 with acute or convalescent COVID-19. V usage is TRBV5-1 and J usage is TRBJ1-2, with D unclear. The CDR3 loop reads CASSLVGGLYGYTF. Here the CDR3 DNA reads TGCGCCAGCAGCTTGGTAGGCGGTCTCTATGGCTACACCTTC.